One sample yielded the 11 T cell receptor beta chains listed below, sequenced in a study of beta chain features in type 1 diabetes. Study conclusions and caveats: Moderately but significantly shorter TCRB CDR3s were found in Type 1 diabetes patients in all four CD4+ subsets.

Reverse transcription of all isolated RNA meant that expressed TCRB transcripts were sequenced. Produced via immunoSEQ multiplex PCR; TCRdb's table is partial and in-frame only. This sample yields approximately 250,000 clones, of which about a tenth are seen a single time; more than 0.015% belongs to the top ten. Antigen specificity for these receptors is unknown. The sample comprised naive CD4+ T cells from blood. The receptors were gathered from a young man with type 1 diabetes.

This clone was seen a handful of times. The chain recombines TRBV6-6 with TRBJ1-5; D call uncertain. The CDR3 runs 16 residues. With 7 bases removed from V and 7 bases from J, the gap between germline ends came to 23 bases. The germline gives CDR1 MNHNY, CDR2 SVGAGI (reference sequence). The CDR3 DNA reads as TGTGCCAGCAACCGGGTCCTAGCACGCTCTCACCAGCCCCAGCATTTT. Protein product: CASNRVLARSHQPQHF.

This chain links TRBV6-6 with TRBJ1-1; TRBD1 matches at 9 bases. Germline V gene data show CDR1 as MNHNY and CDR2 as SVGAGI (reference sequence). This CDR3 region has 14 residues. J was trimmed by 3 bases and V by 5 bases; bases with no gene match: 4. CDR3 amino acids: CASSTGTGYTEAFF. The CDR3 DNA is TGTGCCAGCAGTACCGGGACAGGGTACACTGAAGCTTTCTTT.

There are a few counts of this clone. CDR3 nucleotide sequence: TGTGCCTGGAGCGGGACAGGGGGCCAGCCCCAGCATTTT. Its translation: CAWSGTGGQPQHF. The gene calls are TRBV30 and TRBJ1-5, with 12 nucleotides matching TRBD1. The germline V gene has CDR1 GTSNPN and CDR2 SVGIG (reference sequence). After removal of 3 bases from V and 7 bases from J, the junction contained 1 base not matched to a gene. CDR3 length equals 13 residues.

This chain links TRBV2 with TRBJ2-2; 9 bases match TRBD2. The CDR3 runs 15 residues. After removal of 8 bases from V and 1 base from J, the junction contained 5 bases not matched to a gene. Germline CDR1 is SNHLY and CDR2 is FYNNEI. CDR3 in DNA: TGTGCCAGCTGCTTAGCGGGGGTGAACACCGGGGAGCTGTTTTTT. Protein sequence: CASCLAGVNTGELFF.

The chain is built from TRBV6-5 and TRBJ2-3; D possibly corresponds to TRBD1 (5 bases). The germline gives CDR1 MNHEY, CDR2 SVGAGI. V dropped 2 bases and J dropped 4 bases, with 13 bases sitting between them. This CDR3 contains 15 residues. CDR3 nucleotide sequence: TGTGCCAGCAGTTACGTGGGGCTAGGGGCAGATACGCAGTATTTT. This codes for CASSYVGLGADTQYF.

V gene TRBV29-1 combines with J gene TRBJ2-5; tentative D call: TRBD1 (6 bases). CDR3 size: 12 residues. Germline CDR1 reads SQVTM; CDR2 reads ANQGSEA. V lost 7 bases and J 0 bases, leaving 9 bases between the germline ends. Here the CDR3 reads CSGSGDQETQYF. The DNA of the CDR3 is TGCAGCGGTTCAGGGGACCAAGAGACCCAGTACTTC.

This clone was observed a few times. As DNA, the CDR3 is TGTGCCTGGGGGGACAGGAAGGAGACCCAGTACTTC. Amino acid sequence: CAWGDRKETQYF. The chain is built from TRBV30 and TRBJ2-5; TRBD1 matches 8 bases. Germline CDR1 and CDR2: GTSNPN and SVGIG (reference sequence). This CDR3 has 12 amino acids. V lost 5 bases and J lost 5; bases outside the gene matches: 4.

V and J are TRBV5-4 and TRBJ2-3; no reliable D call. This CDR3 contains 12 residues. Trimming removed 2 bases at V and 2 bases at J, with 3 bases between. Germline V gene data show CDR1 as SGHNT and CDR2 as YYREEE (reference sequence). The CDR3 DNA is TGTGCCAGCAGCTTCTCCACAGATACGCAGTATTTT. It translates to CASSFSTDTQYF.

This sequence joins TRBV12-5 and TRBJ1-5, with D unresolved. The CDR3 totals 14 residues. Germline V CDR1 and CDR2: LGHNT, FRNRAP. V was clipped by 7 bases and J by 0 bases, with 10 bases between them. The CDR3 DNA follows: TGTGCTAGTGCATTGTACACTAGCAATCAGCCCCAGCATTTT. This translates into CASALYTSNQPQHF.

In this sample, this clone turned up a few times. This chain connects TRBV10-2 to TRBJ1-1; the match to TRBD1 covers 8 bases. The trim removed 8 bases at V and 3 bases at J, leaving 5 bases unmatched. The germline gives CDR1 WSHSY, CDR2 SAAADI. This CDR3 region has 13 residues. The CDR3 DNA is TGCGCCAGCCGGTCGACAGGGGACACTGAAGCTTTCTTT. It encodes CASRSTGDTEAFF.

The gene calls are TRBV5-1 and TRBJ2-5, with 7 bases identical to TRBD1. The CDR3 runs 14 residues. Germline V CDR1 and CDR2: SGHRS, YFSETQ. V dropped 4 bases and J dropped 1; count of bases not matched to a gene: 4. The CDR3 DNA reads TGCGCCAGCAGCGTAGGGACAGCCCAAGAGACCCAGTACTTC. It yields the protein CASSVGTAQETQYF.